Below, one T cell receptor (beta chain) is given with its context. Antigen unknown. The junction departs from the called germline gene at one end, perhaps through a read error. These data come from a study of CD8 T cells in ankylosing spondylitis. The authors made TCR beta libraries by quantitative 5'-RACE with molecular barcodes. Via MiXCR, TCRdb re-called the 5' RACE reads, giving one row per CDR3 protein. This table has about 220,000 distinct CDR3 sequences, over 9.5% appearing once. The CDR3 covers 12 residues. Looked up from germline, CDR1 is SGDLS and CDR2 is YYNGEE. Whole-study findings and limits: Disease-linked clones proved CD8+ and comparatively uncommon in peripheral blood. It appeared that ankylosing spondylitis blood was characterized by a TCR beta motif of eight highly homologous variants.

The chain is built from TRBV9 and TRBJ1-2, with D perhaps TRBD1 (5 bases). The specimen sequenced was blood, either unsorted or a sorted T cell fraction (not recorded which). This clonotype was sampled from a male donor with ankylosing spondylitis or in good health (not recorded which). This CDR3 reads CASSGGPDGDTF. CDR3 coding DNA: TGTGCCAGCAGCGGGGGACCTGATGGCGACACCTTC.